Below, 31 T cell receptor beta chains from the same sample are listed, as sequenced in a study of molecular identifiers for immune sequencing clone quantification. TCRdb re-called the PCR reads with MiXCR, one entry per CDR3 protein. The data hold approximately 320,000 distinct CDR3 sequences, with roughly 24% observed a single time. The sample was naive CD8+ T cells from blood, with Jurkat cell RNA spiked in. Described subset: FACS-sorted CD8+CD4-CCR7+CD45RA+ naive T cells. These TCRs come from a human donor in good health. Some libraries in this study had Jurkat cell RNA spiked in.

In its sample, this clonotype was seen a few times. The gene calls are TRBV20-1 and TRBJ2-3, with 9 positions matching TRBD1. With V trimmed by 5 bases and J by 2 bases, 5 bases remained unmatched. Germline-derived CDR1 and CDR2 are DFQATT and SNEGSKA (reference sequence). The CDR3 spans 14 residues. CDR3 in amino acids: CSAGDRVFTDTQYF. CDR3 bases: TGCAGTGCTGGGGACAGGGTCTTCACAGATACGCAGTATTTT.

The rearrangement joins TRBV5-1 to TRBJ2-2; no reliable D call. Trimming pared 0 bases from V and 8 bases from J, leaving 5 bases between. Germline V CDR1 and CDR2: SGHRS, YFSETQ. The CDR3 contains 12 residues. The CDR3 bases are TGCGCCAGCAGCTTGGATGTGGGGGAGCTGTTTTTT. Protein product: CASSLDVGELFF.

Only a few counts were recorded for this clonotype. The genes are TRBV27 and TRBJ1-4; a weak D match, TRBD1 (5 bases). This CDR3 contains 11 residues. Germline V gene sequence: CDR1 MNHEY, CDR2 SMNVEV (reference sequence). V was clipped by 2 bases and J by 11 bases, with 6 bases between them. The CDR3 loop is CASSLGGKLFF. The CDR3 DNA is TGTGCCAGCAGTTTAGGGGGTAAACTGTTTTTT.

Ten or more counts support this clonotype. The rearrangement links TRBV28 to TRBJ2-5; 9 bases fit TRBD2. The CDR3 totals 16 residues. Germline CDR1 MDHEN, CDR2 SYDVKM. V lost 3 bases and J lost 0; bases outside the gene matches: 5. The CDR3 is CASSFPTSGYQETQYF. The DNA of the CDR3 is TGTGCCAGCAGTTTCCCGACTAGCGGTTACCAAGAGACCCAGTACTTC.

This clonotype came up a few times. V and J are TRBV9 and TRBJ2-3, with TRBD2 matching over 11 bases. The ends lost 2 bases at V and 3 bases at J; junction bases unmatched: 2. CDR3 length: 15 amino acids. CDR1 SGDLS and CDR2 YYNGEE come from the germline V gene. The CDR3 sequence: CASSVGLAGTDTQYF. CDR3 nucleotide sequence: TGTGCCAGCAGCGTCGGACTAGCGGGTACAGATACGCAGTATTTT.

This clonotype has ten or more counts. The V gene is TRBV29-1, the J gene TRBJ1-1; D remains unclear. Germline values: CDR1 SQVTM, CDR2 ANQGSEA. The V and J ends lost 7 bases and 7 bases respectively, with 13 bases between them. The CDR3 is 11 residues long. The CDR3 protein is CSGVEWSEAFF. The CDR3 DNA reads TGCAGCGGGGTAGAATGGAGTGAAGCTTTCTTT.

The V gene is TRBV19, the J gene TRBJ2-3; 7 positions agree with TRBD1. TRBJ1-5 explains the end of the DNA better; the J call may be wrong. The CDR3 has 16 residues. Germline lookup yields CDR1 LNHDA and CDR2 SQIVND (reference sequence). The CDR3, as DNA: TGTGCCAGTAGTACACCCGGGACAGACTTCCCAGATACGCAGCATTTT. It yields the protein CASSTPGTDFPDTQHF.

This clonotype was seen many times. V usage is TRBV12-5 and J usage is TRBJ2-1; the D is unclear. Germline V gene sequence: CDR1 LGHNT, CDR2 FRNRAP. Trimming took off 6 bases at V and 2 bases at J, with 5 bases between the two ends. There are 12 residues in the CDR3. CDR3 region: CASGTAYNEQFF. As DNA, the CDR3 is TGTGCTAGTGGAACAGCCTACAATGAGCAGTTCTTC.

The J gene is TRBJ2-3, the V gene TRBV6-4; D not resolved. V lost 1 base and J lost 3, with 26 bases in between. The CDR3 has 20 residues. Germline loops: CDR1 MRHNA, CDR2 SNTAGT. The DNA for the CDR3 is TGTGCCAGCAGTGACTGTCAAAGGATTACACACCACTTAGGGACAGATACGCAGTATTTT. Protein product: CASSDCQRITHHLGTDTQYF.

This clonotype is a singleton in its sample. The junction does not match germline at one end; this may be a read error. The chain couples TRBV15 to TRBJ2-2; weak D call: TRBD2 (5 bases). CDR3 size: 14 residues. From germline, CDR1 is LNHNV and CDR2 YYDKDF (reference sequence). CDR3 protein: CAASRERGSGELFF. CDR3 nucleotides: TGTGCCGCCAGCAGAGAGCGAGGGAGCGGGGAGCTGTTTTTT.

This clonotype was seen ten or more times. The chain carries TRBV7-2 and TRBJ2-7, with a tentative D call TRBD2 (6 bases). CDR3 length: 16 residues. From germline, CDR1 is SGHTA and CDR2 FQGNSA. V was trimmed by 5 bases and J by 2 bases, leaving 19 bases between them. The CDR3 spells CASSRPRESIAYEQYF. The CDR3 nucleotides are TGTGCCAGCAGCCGGCCACGGGAGAGTATCGCCTACGAGCAGTACTTC.

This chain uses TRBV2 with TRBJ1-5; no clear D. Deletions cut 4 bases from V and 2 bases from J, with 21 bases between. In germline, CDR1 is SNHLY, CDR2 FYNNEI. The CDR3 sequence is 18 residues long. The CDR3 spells CASSGSWEAGMGNQPQHF. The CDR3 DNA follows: TGTGCCAGCAGTGGATCCTGGGAGGCGGGGATGGGCAATCAGCCCCAGCATTTT.

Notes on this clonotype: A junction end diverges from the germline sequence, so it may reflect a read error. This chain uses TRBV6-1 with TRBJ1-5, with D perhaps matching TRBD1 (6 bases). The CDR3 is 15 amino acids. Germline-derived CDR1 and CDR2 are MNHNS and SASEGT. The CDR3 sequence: CACIPPGGSNQPQQF. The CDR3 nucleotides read TGTGCCTGCATCCCCCCGGGGGGCAGCAATCAGCCCCAGCAATTT.

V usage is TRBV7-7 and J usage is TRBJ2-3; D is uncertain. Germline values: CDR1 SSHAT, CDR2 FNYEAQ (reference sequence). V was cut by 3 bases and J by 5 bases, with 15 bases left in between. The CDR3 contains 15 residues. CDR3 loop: CASSFSFGRGDTQYF. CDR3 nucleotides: TGTGCCAGCAGCTTTTCCTTTGGTAGAGGAGATACGCAGTATTTT.

The CDR3 DNA follows: TGTGCCAGCAGCTCCCCGGCCGTACCCTACAATGAGCAGTTCTTC. It is translated as CASSSPAVPYNEQFF. The V gene is TRBV5-6, the J gene TRBJ2-1; D is undetermined. V gave up 3 bases and J gave up 2 bases, with 12 bases separating them. The CDR3 length is 15 residues. Germline V gives CDR1 SGHDT, CDR2 YYEEEE.

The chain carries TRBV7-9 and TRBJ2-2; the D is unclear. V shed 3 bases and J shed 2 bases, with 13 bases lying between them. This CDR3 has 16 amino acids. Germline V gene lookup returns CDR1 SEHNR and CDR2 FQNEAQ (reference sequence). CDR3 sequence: CASSFTRKGNTGELFF. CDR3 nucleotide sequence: TGTGCCAGCAGCTTTACCCGTAAAGGCAACACCGGGGAGCTGTTTTTT.

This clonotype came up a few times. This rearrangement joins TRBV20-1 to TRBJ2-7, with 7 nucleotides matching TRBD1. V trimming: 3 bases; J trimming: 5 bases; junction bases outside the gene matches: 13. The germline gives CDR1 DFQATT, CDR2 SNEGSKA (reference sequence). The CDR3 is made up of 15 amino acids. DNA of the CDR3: TGCAGTGCTAGCCGAAGGGACAGCCTTATAGACGAGCAGTACTTC. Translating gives CSASRRDSLIDEQYF.

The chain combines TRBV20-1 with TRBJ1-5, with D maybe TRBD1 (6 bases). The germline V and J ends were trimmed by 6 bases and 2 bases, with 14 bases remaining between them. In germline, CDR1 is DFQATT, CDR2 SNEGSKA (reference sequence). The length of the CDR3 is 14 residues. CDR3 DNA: TGCAGTGCCGAACCGACAGGACGCAATCAGCCCCAGCATTTT. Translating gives CSAEPTGRNQPQHF.

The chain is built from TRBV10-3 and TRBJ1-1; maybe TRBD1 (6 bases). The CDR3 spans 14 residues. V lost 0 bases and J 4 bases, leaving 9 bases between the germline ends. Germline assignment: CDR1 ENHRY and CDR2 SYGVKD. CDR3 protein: CAISESRGFTEAFF. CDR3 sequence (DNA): TGTGCCATCAGTGAGTCTAGGGGGTTCACTGAAGCTTTCTTT.

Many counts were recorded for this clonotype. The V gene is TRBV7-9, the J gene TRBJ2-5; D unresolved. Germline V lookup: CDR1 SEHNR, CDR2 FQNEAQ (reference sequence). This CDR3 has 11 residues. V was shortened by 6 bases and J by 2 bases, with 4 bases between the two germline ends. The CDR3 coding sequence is TGTGCCAGCAGATCACAAGAGACCCAGTACTTC. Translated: CASRSQETQYF.

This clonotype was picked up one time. The CDR3 loop reads CASSPGGRSGANVLTF. CDR3 nucleotides: TGTGCCAGTAGTCCTGGGGGAAGGTCTGGGGCCAACGTCCTGACTTTC. The genes are TRBV19 and TRBJ2-6; D assignment may be TRBD1 or TRBD2 (5 bases each). Trimming took 5 bases from V and 1 from J, leaving 12 bases between them. CDR1 is LNHDA and CDR2 is SQIVND in the germline V gene (reference sequence). This CDR3 spans 16 amino acids. Supplemented by reference TRBV19 and TRBJ2-6, the full variable domain reads DGGITQSPKYLFRKEGQNVTLSCEQNLNHDAMYWYRQDPGQGLRLIYYSQIVNDFQKGDIAEGYSVSREKKESFPLTVTSAQKNPTAFYLCASSPGGRSGANVLTFGAGSRLTVL.

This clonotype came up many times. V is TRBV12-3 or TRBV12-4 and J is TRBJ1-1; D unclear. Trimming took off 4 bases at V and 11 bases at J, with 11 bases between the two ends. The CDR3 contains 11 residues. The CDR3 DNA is TGTGCCAGCAGTTCGGGCCCCCGGGCTTTCTTT. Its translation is CASSSGPRAFF.

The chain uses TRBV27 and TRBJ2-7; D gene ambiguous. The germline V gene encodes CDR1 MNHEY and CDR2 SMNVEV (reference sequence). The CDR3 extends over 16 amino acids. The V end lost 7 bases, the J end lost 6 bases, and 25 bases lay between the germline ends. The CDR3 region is CASNPVRVSGLGEQYF. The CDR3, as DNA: TGTGCCAGCAACCCCGTTCGGGTGTCGGGCCTTGGCGAGCAGTACTTC.

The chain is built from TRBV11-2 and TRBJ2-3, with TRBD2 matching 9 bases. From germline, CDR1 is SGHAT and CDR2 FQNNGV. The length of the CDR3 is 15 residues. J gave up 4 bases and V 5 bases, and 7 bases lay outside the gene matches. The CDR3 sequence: CASSPIAGAADTQYF. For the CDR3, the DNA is TGTGCCAGCAGCCCGATAGCGGGAGCCGCAGATACGCAGTATTTT.

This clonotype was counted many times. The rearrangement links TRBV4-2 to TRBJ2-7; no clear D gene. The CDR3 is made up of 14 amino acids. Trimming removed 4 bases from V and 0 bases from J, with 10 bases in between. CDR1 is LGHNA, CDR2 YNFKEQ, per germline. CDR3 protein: CASSLPGSSYEQYF. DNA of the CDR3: TGTGCCAGCAGCCTCCCGGGTAGCTCCTACGAGCAGTACTTC.

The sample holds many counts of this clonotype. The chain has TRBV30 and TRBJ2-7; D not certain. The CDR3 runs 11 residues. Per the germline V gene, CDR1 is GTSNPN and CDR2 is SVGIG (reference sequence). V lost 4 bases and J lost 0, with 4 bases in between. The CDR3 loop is CAWTASYEQYF. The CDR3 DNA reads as TGTGCCTGGACAGCCTCCTACGAGCAGTACTTC.

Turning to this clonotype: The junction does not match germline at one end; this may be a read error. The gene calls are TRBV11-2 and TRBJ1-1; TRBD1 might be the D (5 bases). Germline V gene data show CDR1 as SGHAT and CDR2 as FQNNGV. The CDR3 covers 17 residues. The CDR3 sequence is CASGLPALGQATPEAFF. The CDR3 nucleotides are TGTGCCAGCGGCTTACCCGCTTTGGGGCAGGCTACTCCTGAAGCTTTCTTT.

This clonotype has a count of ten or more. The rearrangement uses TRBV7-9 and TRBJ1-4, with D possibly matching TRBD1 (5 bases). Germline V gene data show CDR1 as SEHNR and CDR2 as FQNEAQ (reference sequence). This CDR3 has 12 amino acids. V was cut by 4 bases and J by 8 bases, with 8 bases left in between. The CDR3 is CASSSGGEKLFF. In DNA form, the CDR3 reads TGTGCCAGCAGCTCTGGGGGAGAAAAACTGTTTTTT.

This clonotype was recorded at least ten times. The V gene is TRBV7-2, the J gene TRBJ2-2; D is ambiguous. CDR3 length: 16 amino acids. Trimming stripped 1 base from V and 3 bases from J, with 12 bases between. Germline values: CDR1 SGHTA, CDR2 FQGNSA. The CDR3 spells CASSLVSVWDTGELFF. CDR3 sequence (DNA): TGTGCCAGCAGCTTAGTGAGCGTCTGGGACACCGGGGAGCTGTTTTTT.

CDR3 sequence reads: CASSFWGSSNQPQHF. CDR3 in DNA: TGTGCCAGCAGCTTCTGGGGTTCCAGCAATCAGCCCCAGCATTTT. The rearrangement joins TRBV5-4 to TRBJ1-5; D uncertain. V gave up 2 bases and J gave up 1 base, with 10 bases separating them. Per the germline V gene, CDR1 is SGHNT and CDR2 is YYREEE (reference sequence). The CDR3 loop spans 15 amino acids.

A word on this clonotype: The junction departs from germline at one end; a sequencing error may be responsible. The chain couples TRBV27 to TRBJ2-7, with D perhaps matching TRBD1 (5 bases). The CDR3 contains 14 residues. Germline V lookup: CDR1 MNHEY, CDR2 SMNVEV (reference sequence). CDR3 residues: CPSSEIGVTYEQYF. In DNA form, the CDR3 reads TGTCCCAGCTCCGAGATAGGGGTCACCTACGAGCAGTACTTC.